Below, 23 T cell receptor beta chains from the same sample are listed, as sequenced in a study of vaccination effects on CD4 cells after COVID-19. Culture proceeded for 10 days, and CD4+ T cells were then isolated. All study participants received two doses of BNT162b2 or mRNA-1273 vaccine. Their recognized antigens are unknown. Sequencing used immunoSEQ multiplex PCR; TCRdb keeps in-frame clones, though not all of them. Here the sample spans some 40,000 clones, about 63% being singletons. Sequencing was performed on CD4+ T cells from PBMCs cultured without peptide, taken after COVID-19 vaccination. All receptors derive from a human donor who received a COVID-19 vaccine.

DNA of the CDR3: TGTGCCAGCAGCCCGGCTAGCGGTTGGTCCGATACGCAGTATTTT. It encodes CASSPASGWSDTQYF. The V gene is TRBV7-7, the J gene TRBJ2-3, with 7 bases identical to TRBD2. The CDR3 runs to 15 residues. V trimming: 5 bases; J trimming: 6 bases; junction bases outside the gene matches: 11. Germline CDR1 SSHAT, CDR2 FNYEAQ (reference sequence). The entire variable domain, with the rest obtained from reference TRBV7-7 and TRBJ2-3, is as follows: GAGVSQSPRYKVTKRGQDVTLRCDPISSHATLYWYQQALGQGPEFLTYFNYEAQPDKSGLPSDRFSAERPEGSISTLTIQRTEQRDSAMYRCASSPASGWSDTQYFGPGTRLTVL.

The V gene is TRBV7-2, the J gene TRBJ1-2; possibly TRBD1 for D (6 bases). Germline V lookup: CDR1 SGHTA, CDR2 FQGNSA. Trimming took off 3 bases at V and 2 bases at J, with 13 bases between the two ends. This CDR3 has 15 amino acids. As DNA, the CDR3 is TGTGCCAGCAGCTTCTCTACAGGGAGAAACTATGGCTACACCTTC. Protein sequence: CASSFSTGRNYGYTF.

The table lists this clone with a few counts. This sequence joins TRBV5-4 and TRBJ2-2; 11 bases align to TRBD2. V shed 4 bases and J 0 bases; nucleotides not matched to a gene: 5. Per germline, CDR1 SGHNT and CDR2 YYREEE (reference sequence). CDR3 length: 17 amino acids. CDR3 residues: CASSPRTSGSNTGELFF. In nucleotides, the CDR3 is TGTGCCAGCAGCCCCCGGACTAGCGGGTCGAACACCGGGGAGCTGTTTTTT.

CDR3 nucleotides: TGTGCCAGCAGCCTAGCGGGAGGTTTCGAGACCCAGTACTTC. Protein sequence: CASSLAGGFETQYF. The chain combines TRBV3-1 (or the pseudogene TRBV3-2) with TRBJ2-5; 10 bases align to TRBD2. V dropped 4 bases and J dropped 5; count of bases not matched to a gene: 4. This CDR3 has 14 amino acids. Germline V gives CDR1 LGHDT, CDR2 YNNKEL (reference sequence).

This clone was seen only a few times. The rearrangement uses TRBV7-9 and TRBJ1-4; a possible D gene is TRBD1 (6 bases). Looked up from germline, CDR1 is SEHNR and CDR2 is FQNEAQ (reference sequence). This CDR3 has 16 residues. The V end lost 1 base, the J end lost 8 bases, and 17 bases lay between the germline ends. The CDR3 protein is CASSLGMHREGEKLFF. The DNA for the CDR3 is TGTGCCAGCAGCTTAGGAATGCACAGGGAGGGAGAAAAACTGTTTTTT.

The table lists this clone with a count of one. J is TRBJ2-5 and V is TRBV5-1; 7 bases match TRBD2. With 0 bases clipped from V and 3 bases from J, the junction kept 2 bases outside the gene matches. The CDR3 runs 14 residues. Germline CDR1 is SGHRS and CDR2 is YFSETQ. The CDR3 sequence is CASSLGLAKETQYF. The CDR3 DNA is TGCGCCAGCAGCTTGGGACTAGCAAAAGAGACCCAGTACTTC.

This chain connects TRBV12-3 or TRBV12-4 to TRBJ2-5; no reliable D call. Trimming removed 3 bases at V and 2 bases at J, with 7 bases between. The CDR3 covers 13 residues. CDR3 in DNA: TGTGCCAGCAGTTTCGGCGGACAAGAGACCCAGTACTTC. This codes for CASSFGGQETQYF.

The gene calls are TRBV7-9 and TRBJ1-2, with 9 bases identical to TRBD1. The CDR3 runs 14 residues. The germline CDR1 and CDR2 sequences are SEHNR and FQNEAQ (reference sequence). The ends lost 5 bases at V and 7 bases at J; junction bases unmatched: 8. The DNA for the CDR3 is TGTGCCAGCAGCCCAAGGGACAGGGATGTTGGCTACACCTTC. Translating gives CASSPRDRDVGYTF. The full variable domain, in which reference TRBV7-9 and TRBJ1-2 provide the parts outside the CDR3, is DTGVSQNPRHKITKRGQNVTFRCDPISEHNRLYWYRQTLGQGPEFLTYFQNEAQLEKSRLLSDRFSAERPKGSFSTLEIQRTEQGDSAMYLCASSPRDRDVGYTFGSGTRLTVV.

The sample holds one count of this clone. The chain recombines TRBV29-1 with TRBJ2-7, with TRBD2 as a possible D gene (6 bases). CDR1 is SQVTM and CDR2 is ANQGSEA in the germline V gene. The V gene lost 2 bases and the J gene lost 4 bases, with 12 bases spanning the gap. This CDR3 is built from 13 residues. CDR3 in amino acids: CSVERGNRYEQYF. CDR3 nucleotide sequence: TGCAGCGTTGAACGGGGGAATCGTTACGAGCAGTACTTC.

V usage is TRBV18 and J usage is TRBJ1-1; no clear D. The germline V gene has CDR1 KGHSH and CDR2 LQKENI. This CDR3 spans 14 amino acids. The V end was cut by 0 bases, the J end by 0 bases, with 5 bases between. The DNA for the CDR3 is TGTGCCAGCTCACCACCGAGTATGAACACTGAAGCTTTCTTT. The encoded protein is CASSPPSMNTEAFF. The full variable domain, completed using reference TRBV18 and TRBJ1-1, is NAGVMQNPRHLVRRRGQEARLRCSPMKGHSHVYWYRQLPEEGLKFMVYLQKENIIDESGMPKERFSAEFPKEGPSILRIQQVVRGDSAAYFCASSPPSMNTEAFFGQGTRLTVV.

The V and J genes are TRBV3-1 (or the pseudogene TRBV3-2) and TRBJ2-2; no clear D gene. Germline CDR1 and CDR2: LGHDT and YNNKEL (reference sequence). CDR3 length: 13 amino acids. V shed 5 bases and J shed 5 bases, with 9 bases lying between them. The CDR3 DNA reads TGTGCCAGCAGCTATTTATGGACCGGGGAGCTGTTTTTT. The encoded protein is CASSYLWTGELFF.

This clone was counted a few times. The J gene is TRBJ2-1, the V gene TRBV5-6; D is undetermined. Deletions cut 1 base from V and 7 bases from J, with 9 bases between. This CDR3 spans 13 amino acids. Germline CDR1 SGHDT, CDR2 YYEEEE. The CDR3 region is CASSLWLGNEQFF. CDR3 DNA sequence: TGTGCCAGCAGCTTGTGGCTGGGGAATGAGCAGTTCTTC.

The CDR3 protein is CASSTPTLWSRDIEKLFF. CDR3 sequence (DNA): TGTGCCAGTAGTACTCCCACCCTCTGGTCCCGGGACATTGAAAAACTGTTTTTT. The V call is TRBV19, the J call TRBJ1-4; D possibly corresponds to TRBD1 (6 bases). Trimming pared 4 bases from V and 7 bases from J, leaving 25 bases between. The CDR3 totals 18 residues. Germline V gene sequence: CDR1 LNHDA, CDR2 SQIVND (reference sequence).

This clone was counted between two and nine times. The chain carries TRBV28 and TRBJ2-7; 8 positions agree with TRBD1. V dropped 3 bases and J dropped 6; count of bases not matched to a gene: 22. The CDR3 has 19 amino acids. Germline CDR1 and CDR2: MDHEN and SYDVKM. The CDR3 here is CASSFPFLGSGGGKGEQYF. In DNA, the CDR3 is TGTGCCAGCAGTTTTCCATTCCTCGGGTCAGGGGGCGGAAAGGGCGAGCAGTACTTC.

The V and J genes are TRBV29-1 and TRBJ2-7; D is uncertain. CDR3 length equals 13 residues. Per the germline V gene, CDR1 is SQVTM and CDR2 is ANQGSEA. V was cut by 3 bases and J by 7 bases, with 16 bases left in between. The CDR3 DNA reads TGCAGCGTTGATTCGGCAGGTGGAAGTGAGCAGTACTTC. Protein: CSVDSAGGSEQYF.

J is TRBJ1-2 and V is TRBV5-4; 11 positions match TRBD1. This CDR3 has 16 residues. CDR1 and CDR2 (germline): SGHNT, YYREEE (reference sequence). J lost 5 bases, V lost 4 bases, and 10 bases had no gene match. This CDR3 reads CASSISGTGGSYGYTF. For the CDR3, the DNA is TGTGCCAGCAGCATATCCGGGACAGGGGGATCGTATGGCTACACCTTC.

The chain is built from TRBV5-5 and TRBJ2-5; D gene unclear. The CDR3 length is 14 residues. CDR1 and CDR2 (germline): SGHKS, YYEKEE (reference sequence). Trimming cost V 0 bases and J 5 bases, with 11 bases left between them. The CDR3 is CASSLEVEGETQYF. The CDR3 DNA reads as TGTGCCAGCAGCTTGGAGGTAGAAGGGGAGACCCAGTACTTC. Complete variable domain (other parts from reference TRBV5-5 and TRBJ2-5): DAGVTQSPTHLIKTRGQQVTLRCSPISGHKSVSWYQQVLGQGPQFIFQYYEKEERGRGNFPDRFSARQFPNYSSELNVNALLLGDSALYLCASSLEVEGETQYFGPGTRLLVL.

The genes are TRBV24-1 and TRBJ2-3; D remains ambiguous. The CDR3 runs 12 residues. Germline-derived CDR1 and CDR2 are KGHDR and SFDVKD. V was pared by 4 bases and J by 3 bases, with 4 bases between. The chain's CDR3 is CATSEQTDTQYF. The CDR3 coding sequence is TGTGCCACCAGTGAACAGACAGATACGCAGTATTTT.

The chain is built from TRBV7-6 and TRBJ1-5, with no clear D. The germline gives CDR1 SGHVS, CDR2 FNYEAQ. The CDR3 length is 13 residues. Trimming left V 5 bases short and J 4 bases short, with 9 bases between. In nucleotides, the CDR3 is TGTGCCAGCAGCCGCTCAGGTAATCAGCCCCAGCATTTT. It codes for CASSRSGNQPQHF. The variable domain in full, completed from reference TRBV7-6 and TRBJ1-5, reads GAGVSQSPRYKVTKRGQDVALRCDPISGHVSLYWYRQALGQGPEFLTYFNYEAQQDKSGLPNDRFSAERPEGSISTLTIQRTEQRDSAMYRCASSRSGNQPQHFGDGTRLSIL.

The rearrangement uses TRBV4-1 and TRBJ1-5; perhaps TRBD1 as D (5 bases). V lost 0 bases to trimming and J lost 0 bases, with 12 bases between them. Germline V gene sequence: CDR1 MGHRA, CDR2 YSYEKL. The CDR3 is 17 residues long. CDR3 DNA: TGCGCCAGCAGCCAAGATCTAGACAGTTCTAGCAATCAGCCCCAGCATTTT. Its protein product is CASSQDLDSSSNQPQHF.

This clone was recorded once. The chain links TRBV5-4 to TRBJ1-1; D not resolved. Trimming pared 4 bases from V and 11 bases from J, leaving 18 bases between. This CDR3 has 13 amino acids. Germline assignment: CDR1 SGHNT and CDR2 YYREEE (reference sequence). In DNA, the CDR3 is TGTGCCAGCAGCCTAGAGGCGCGTTCGGGGGCTTTCTTT. Encoded protein: CASSLEARSGAFF.

The gene calls are TRBV18 and TRBJ2-6, with 9 positions matching TRBD2. CDR3 length: 17 residues. V was clipped by 3 bases and J by 2 bases; unmatched bases: 5. The V gene's germline CDR1 is KGHSH and CDR2 LQKENI. CDR3 protein: CASSPSLAGTGANVLTF. The CDR3 nucleotides read TGTGCCAGCTCACCGTCCCTAGCGGGGACTGGGGCCAACGTCCTGACTTTC.

CDR3 residues: CASSEFGNEQFF. The CDR3 DNA sequence: TGCGCCAGCAGTGAGTTCGGCAATGAGCAGTTCTTC. This chain connects TRBV10-1 to TRBJ2-1; D is unresolved. Trimming shortened V by 1 base and J by 6 bases, and 4 bases separated the two germline ends. Germline values: CDR1 WNHNN, CDR2 SYGVQD (reference sequence). The CDR3 has 12 amino acids.